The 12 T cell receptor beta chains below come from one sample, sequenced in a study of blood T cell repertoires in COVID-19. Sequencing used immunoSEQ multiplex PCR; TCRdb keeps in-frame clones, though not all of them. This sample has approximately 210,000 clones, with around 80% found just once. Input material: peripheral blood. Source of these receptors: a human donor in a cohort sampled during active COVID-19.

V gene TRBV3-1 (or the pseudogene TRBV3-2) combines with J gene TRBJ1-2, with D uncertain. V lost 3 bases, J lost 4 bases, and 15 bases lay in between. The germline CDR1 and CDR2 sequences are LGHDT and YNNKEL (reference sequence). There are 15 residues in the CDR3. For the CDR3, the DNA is TGTGCCAGCAGCCAGAGGACTCCGTGGGGCTATGGCTACACCTTC. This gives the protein CASSQRTPWGYGYTF.

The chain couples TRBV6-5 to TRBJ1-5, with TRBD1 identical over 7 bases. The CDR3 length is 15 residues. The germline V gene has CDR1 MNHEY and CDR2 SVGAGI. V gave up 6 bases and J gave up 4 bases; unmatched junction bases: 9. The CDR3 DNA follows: TGTGCCAGCAGCAAAACAGGGGTTGGAAATCAGCCCCAGCATTTT. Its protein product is CASSKTGVGNQPQHF.

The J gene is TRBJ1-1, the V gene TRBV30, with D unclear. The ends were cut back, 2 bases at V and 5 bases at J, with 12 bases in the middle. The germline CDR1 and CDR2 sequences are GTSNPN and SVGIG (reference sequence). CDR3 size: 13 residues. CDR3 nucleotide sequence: TGTGCCTGGAGTAGACCTATGGAGACTGAAGCTTTCTTT. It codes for CAWSRPMETEAFF.

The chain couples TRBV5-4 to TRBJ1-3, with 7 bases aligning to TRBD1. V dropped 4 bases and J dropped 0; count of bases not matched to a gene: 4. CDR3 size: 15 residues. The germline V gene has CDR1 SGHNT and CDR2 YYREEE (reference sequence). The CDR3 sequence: CASSPDRSSGNTIYF. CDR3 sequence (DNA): TGTGCCAGCAGCCCGGACAGGAGCTCTGGAAACACCATATATTTT.

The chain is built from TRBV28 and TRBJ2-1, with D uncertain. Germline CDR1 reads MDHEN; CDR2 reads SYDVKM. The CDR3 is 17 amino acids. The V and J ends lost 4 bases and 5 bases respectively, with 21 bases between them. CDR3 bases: TGTGCCAGCAGTTCACCCCCCATATCAGCGCTAAACAATGAGCAGTTCTTC. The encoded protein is CASSSPPISALNNEQFF.

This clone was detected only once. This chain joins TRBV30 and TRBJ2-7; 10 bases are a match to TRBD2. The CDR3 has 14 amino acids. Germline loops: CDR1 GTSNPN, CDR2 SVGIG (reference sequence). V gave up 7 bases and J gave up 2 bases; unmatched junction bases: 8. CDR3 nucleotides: TGTGCCTTAACTAGCGGGAAGTCTCCCTACGAGCAGTACTTC. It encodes CALTSGKSPYEQYF.

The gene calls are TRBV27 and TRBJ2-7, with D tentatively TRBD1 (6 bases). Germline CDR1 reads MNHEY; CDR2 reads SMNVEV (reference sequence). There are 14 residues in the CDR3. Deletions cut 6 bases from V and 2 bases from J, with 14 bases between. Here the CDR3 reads CASRTTGYPYEQYF. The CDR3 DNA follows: TGTGCCAGCAGGACCACAGGGTACCCCTACGAGCAGTACTTC.

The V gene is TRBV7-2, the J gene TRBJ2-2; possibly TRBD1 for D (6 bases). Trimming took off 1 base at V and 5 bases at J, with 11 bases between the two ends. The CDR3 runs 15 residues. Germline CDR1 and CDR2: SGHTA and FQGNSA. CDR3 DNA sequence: TGTGCCAGCAGCTTAGACAGGGTAAAAACCGGGGAGCTGTTTTTT. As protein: CASSLDRVKTGELFF. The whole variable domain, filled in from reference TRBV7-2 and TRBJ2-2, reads GAGVSQSPSNKVTEKGKDVELRCDPISGHTALYWYRQSLGQGLEFLIYFQGNSAPDKSGLPSDRFSAERTGGSVSTLTIQRTQQEDSAVYLCASSLDRVKTGELFFGEGSRLTVL.

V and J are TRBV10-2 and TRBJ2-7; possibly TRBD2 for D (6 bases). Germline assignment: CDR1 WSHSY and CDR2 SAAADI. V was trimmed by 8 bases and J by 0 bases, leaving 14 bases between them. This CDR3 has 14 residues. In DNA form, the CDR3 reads TGCGCCAGCGGGTATCGCGGGACCTCCTACGAGCAGTACTTC. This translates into CASGYRGTSYEQYF.

The CDR3 loop reads CASSRRRAGEPAYEQYF. The CDR3 DNA sequence: TGTGCCAGCAGCCGCAGAAGGGCGGGAGAACCCGCCTACGAGCAGTACTTC. The chain combines TRBV14 with TRBJ2-7; 7 nucleotides align to TRBD2. Per the germline V gene, CDR1 is SGHDN and CDR2 is FVKESK. This CDR3 region has 17 residues. The V and J ends lost 4 bases and 2 bases, in that order; junction bases with no gene match: 14.

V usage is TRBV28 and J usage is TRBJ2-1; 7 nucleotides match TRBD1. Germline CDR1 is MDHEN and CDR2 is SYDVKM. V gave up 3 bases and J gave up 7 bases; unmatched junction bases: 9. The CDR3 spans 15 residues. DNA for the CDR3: TGTGCCAGCAGTTTCCTCGACAGGGTTGGGAATGAGCAGTTCTTC. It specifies CASSFLDRVGNEQFF.

The CDR3 DNA sequence: TGTGCCAGCAGCTTAACCTCTAGCACAGATACGCAGTATTTT. Residues: CASSLTSSTDTQYF. V gene TRBV7-3 combines with J gene TRBJ2-3, with D uncertain. The germline V gene has CDR1 SGHTA and CDR2 FQGTGA. The CDR3 runs 14 residues. The germline V and J ends were trimmed by 0 bases and 0 bases, with 4 bases remaining between them. Based on the CDR3 plus reference TRBV7-3 and TRBJ2-3, the full variable domain is GAGVSQTPSNKVTEKGKYVELRCDPISGHTALYWYRQSLGQGPEFLIYFQGTGAADDSGLPNDRFFAVRPEGSVSTLKIQRTERGDSAVYLCASSLTSSTDTQYFGPGTRLTVL.